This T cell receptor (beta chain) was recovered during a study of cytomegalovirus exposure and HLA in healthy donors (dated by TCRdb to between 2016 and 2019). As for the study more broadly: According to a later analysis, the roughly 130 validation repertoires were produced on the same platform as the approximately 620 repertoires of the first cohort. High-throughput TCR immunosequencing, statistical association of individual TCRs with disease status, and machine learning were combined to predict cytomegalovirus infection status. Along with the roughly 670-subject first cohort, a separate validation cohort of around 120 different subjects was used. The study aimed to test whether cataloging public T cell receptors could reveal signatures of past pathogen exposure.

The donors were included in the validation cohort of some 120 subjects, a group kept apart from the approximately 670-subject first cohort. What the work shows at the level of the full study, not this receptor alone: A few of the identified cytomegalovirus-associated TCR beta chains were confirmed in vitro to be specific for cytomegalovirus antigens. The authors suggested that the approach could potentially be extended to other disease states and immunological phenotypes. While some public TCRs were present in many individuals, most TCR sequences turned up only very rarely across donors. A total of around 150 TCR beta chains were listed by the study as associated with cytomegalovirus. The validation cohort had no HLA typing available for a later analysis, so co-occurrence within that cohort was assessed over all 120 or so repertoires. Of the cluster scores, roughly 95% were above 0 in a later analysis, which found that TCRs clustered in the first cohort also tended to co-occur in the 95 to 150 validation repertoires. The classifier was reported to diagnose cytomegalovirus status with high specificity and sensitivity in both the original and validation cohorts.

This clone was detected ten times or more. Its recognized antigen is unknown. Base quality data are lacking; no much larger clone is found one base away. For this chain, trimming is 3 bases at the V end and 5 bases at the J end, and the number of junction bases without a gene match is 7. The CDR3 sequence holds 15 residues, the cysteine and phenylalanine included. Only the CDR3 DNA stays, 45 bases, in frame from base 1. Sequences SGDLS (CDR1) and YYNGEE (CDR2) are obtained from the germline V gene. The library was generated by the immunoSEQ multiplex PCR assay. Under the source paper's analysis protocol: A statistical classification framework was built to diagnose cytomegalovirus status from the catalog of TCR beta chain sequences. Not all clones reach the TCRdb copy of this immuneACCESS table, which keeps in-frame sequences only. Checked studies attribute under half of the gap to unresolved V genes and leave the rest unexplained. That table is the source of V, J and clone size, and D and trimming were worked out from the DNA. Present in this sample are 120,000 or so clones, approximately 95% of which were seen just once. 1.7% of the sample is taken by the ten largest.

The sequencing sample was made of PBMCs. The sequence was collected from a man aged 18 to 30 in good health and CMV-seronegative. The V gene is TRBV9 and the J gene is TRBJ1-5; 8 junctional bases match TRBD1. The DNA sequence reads TGTGCCAGCAGCGCAGGGGGCGGGGGTCATCAGCCCCAGCATTTT. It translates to CASSAGGGGHQPQHF.